Listed below are T cell receptor beta chains from one sample, sequenced in a study of blood T cells in healthy people across ages. TCRdb re-derived calls from the 5' RACE reads in MiXCR, one entry per CDR3 protein. Here the sample spans around 1,500,000 distinct CDR3 sequences, around 39% being singletons. Sequencing was performed on blood. All receptors derive from a woman under 30 in good health. The CDR3 runs from the conserved cysteine through the conserved F or W. D genes are given only for firm matches. Rows may omit the clone size; those that give it use once, few, many or a size class.

- TRBJ2-7 TRBD1 TRBV5-7 TGTGCCAGCAGCGACCGACAGGGGGTCGACAATGAGCAGTACTTC CASSDRQGVDNEQYF
few TRBJ2-3 - TRBV10-3 TGTGCCATCAGGGCAGGGGAGACAGATACGCAGTATTTT CAIRAGETDTQYF
- TRBJ2-7 TRBD2 TRBV12-3/TRBV12-4 TGTGCCAGCAGCGCGAGCGGGAGTAGCGAGCAGTACTTC CASSASGSSEQYF
few TRBJ2-7 TRBD1 TRBV4-1 TGCGCCAGCAGCCCCACGACAGGGGGCGAATACGAGCAGTACTTC CASSPTTGGEYEQYF
- TRBJ2-7 - TRBV5-1 TGCGCCAGCAGCTCGGGGAGCATTTACGAGCAGTACTTC CASSSGSIYEQYF
- TRBJ1-2 - TRBV7-3 TGTGCCAGCAGCTTACGCCCAGGGGAGGACTATGGCTACACCTTC CASSLRPGEDYGYTF
- TRBJ2-7 TRBD1 TRBV5-1 TGCGCCAGCAGCTTAGGGGGACAGCCCTACAATGAGCAGTACTTC CASSLGGQPYNEQYF
few TRBJ2-3 TRBD1 TRBV20-1 TGCAGTGCTAGCCCTGACACAGGGGTCACAGATACGCAGTATTTT CSASPDTGVTDTQYF
- TRBJ2-5 - TRBV3-1 TGTGCCAGCAGCCAAGATCCCAGATCCTACGGGCAGTACTTC CASSQDPRSYGQYF
few TRBJ2-1 - TRBV24-1 TGTGCCACCAGTGATTCAGCCAGGGGGGATCGGGATGAGCAGTTCTTC CATSDSARGDRDEQFF
- TRBJ2-5 - TRBV6-6 TGTGCCAGCAGTTCCATACAAGAGACCCAGTACTTC CASSSIQETQYF
- TRBJ2-1 - TRBV20-1 TGCAGTGCTAGAGATGGGGTCCCGAGCTCCTACAATGAGCAGTTCTTC CSARDGVPSSYNEQFF
- TRBJ2-5 TRBD2 TRBV6-1 TGTGCCAGCAGTGAAATAGGCGGGGGGCTAAACCAAGAGACCCAGTACTTC CASSEIGGGLNQETQYF
once TRBJ2-7 - TRBV19 TGTGCCAGTAGTAAGGACTCCTACGAGCGGTACTTC CASSKDSYERYF
- TRBJ1-1 - TRBV15 TGTGCCACCAGCAGTCCCAACCGGGACGTAAAAGCTTTCTTT CATSSPNRDVKAFF
- TRBJ2-5 TRBD2 TRBV29-1 TGCAGCGTTTTTTCTAGCGGGTACCAAGAGACCCAGTACTTC CSVFSSGYQETQYF
- TRBJ2-1 - TRBV4-1 TGCGCCAGCAGCGCCCAGGGGATTGATGAGCAGTTCTTC CASSAQGIDEQFF
few TRBJ2-1 - TRBV20-1 TGCAGTGCTCAAAGGTCTGACTACAATGAGCAGTTCTTC CSAQRSDYNEQFF
few TRBJ1-1 - TRBV29-1 TGCAGCGTTAACCGTGGGGGGGCTTCGAACACTGAAGCTTTCTTT CSVNRGGASNTEAFF
few TRBJ1-1 - TRBV20-1 TGCAGTGATGACAGGAACACTGAAGCTTTCTTT CSDDRNTEAFF
- TRBJ2-4 - TRBV28 TGTGCCGGCAGTTTAGTTCATTTGGGGGAGCAGTACTTC CAGSLVHLGEQYF
few TRBJ2-3 TRBD1 TRBV5-6 TGTGCCAGCAGCGGCCGGGACAGGGTAACAGATACGCAGTATTTT CASSGRDRVTDTQYF
- TRBJ2-7 - TRBV20-1 TGCAGTGCTAGCGGGGGGCTCGCCTTCGAGCAGTACTTC CSASGGLAFEQYF
few TRBJ1-6 - TRBV5-5 TGTGCCAGCAGCTTGGGCCCTGAGAGTTCACCCCTCCACTTT CASSLGPESSPLHF
- TRBJ2-7 - TRBV6-2/TRBV6-3 TGTGCCAGTCATCGAGACAGCCACAGTTCCTACGAGCAGTACTTC CASHRDSHSSYEQYF
- TRBJ1-2 TRBD1 TRBV3-1 TGTGCTAGCAGCCAAGAGAGGACAGGGGGCTGGTATGGCTACACCTTC CASSQERTGGWYGYTF
- TRBJ2-7 TRBD1 TRBV6-5 TGTGCCAGCAGTTACTTGACAGGGGCCCACTACGAGCAGTACTTC CASSYLTGAHYEQYF
many TRBJ2-1 TRBD2 TRBV20-1 TGCAGCGGAGGGACGAGGACTAGAGGCAATGAGCAGTTCTTC CSGGTRTRGNEQFF
- TRBJ2-1 - TRBV12-3/TRBV12-4 TGTGCCAGCAGTTTGTGGCAGACGGAGGATGAGCAGTTCTTC CASSLWQTEDEQFF
few TRBJ1-2 - TRBV29-1 TGCAGCGTTGCCCTGGCGGCAAACTATGGCTACACCTTC CSVALAANYGYTF
few TRBJ2-1 - TRBV10-3 TGTGCCATCAGTGAGTCGTCAGTATACAATGAGCAGTTCTTC CAISESSVYNEQFF
once TRBJ1-4 TRBD1 TRBV20-1 TGCAGTGCTAGAGATCTTAATAATCCACAGGGGGCTAATGAACTGTTTTTT CSARDLNNPQGANELFF
- TRBJ1-1 - TRBV30 TGTGCCTGGAGTCGGGGAGCGGCGAACACTGAAGCTTTCTTT CAWSRGAANTEAFF
- TRBJ2-1 TRBD1 TRBV6-2/TRBV6-3 TGTGCCAGCCTGTCGGACAGGGGGCCAGATGAGCAGTTCTTC CASLSDRGPDEQFF
- TRBJ1-5 - TRBV6-2/TRBV6-3 TGTGCCAGCAGTTCCCCTAGGGTGGACCAGCATTTT CASSSPRVDQHF
few TRBJ2-1 - TRBV6-5 TGTGCCAGCAGTACTATAGCGGTGGGGCACAATGAGCAGTTCTTC CASSTIAVGHNEQFF
- TRBJ2-7 - TRBV20-1 TGCAGTGCCCGGGAGACTAGGGAGCAGTACTTC CSARETREQYF
- TRBJ2-3 TRBD2 TRBV20-1 TGCAGTGCCGCCAGACTAGCGGAAAGCACAGATACGCAGTATTTT CSAARLAESTDTQYF